These T cell receptor beta chains were read from a single sample in a study of blood T cell repertoires in COVID-19. Clones were sequenced by immunoSEQ multiplex PCR, and TCRdb holds only the in-frame ones, with some missing. The sample carries 80,000 or so clones, around 80% recorded once. Sample: peripheral blood. These receptor sequences come from an older man with acute or convalescent COVID-19. The conserved cysteine and the conserved F or W are not part of the CDR3 here.

cdr3_aa	v_call
ASSQRGGSETDTQY	TRBV4-1
SVGDRGNTEAF	TRBV29-1
ATSRPDRDYNEQF	TRBV15
ASSDSPLAGWPDTQY	TRBV25-1
ASSLGPGGLAYEQY	TRBV7-9
ASSVGEGDRTDTQY	TRBV9
ATQGGVANSPLH	TRBV11-2
ASSLEAGGYEQY	TRBV5-6
ASSLRGRGTGELF	TRBV7-8
ASPSSGANVLT	TRBV21-1
ASSHQDRDYGYT	TRBV3-1/TRBV3-2
ASSLDRVAPQH	TRBV7-6
ASSSGGAGADTQY	TRBV27
ASSIVGVNTGELF	TRBV19
ASSAQGGSSYEQY	TRBV7-3
ASKREWTSGDTQY	TRBV2
ASSHIAGGLRENTGELF	TRBV3-1/TRBV3-2
ASSLSAGVGNTIY	TRBV7-2
ATEGGSYGYT	TRBV10-3
ASSPSTTANYGYT	TRBV18
ASSEGSGSNSPLH	TRBV2
ASSQALQAWETQY	TRBV3-1/TRBV3-2
ASSPGTGVGETQY	TRBV5-1
ASSLPPGNQPQH	TRBV6-1
ASPGSERLETQY	TRBV2
ASKGTGHTGELF	TRBV27
ASSLIGNEQF	TRBV12-3/TRBV12-4
ASSFSGGARETQY	TRBV27
ASGSPLFSGTGMTTEAF	TRBV27
ASSRPGGRETQY	TRBV11-1
ASSLESLGSGNTIY	TRBV5-1
ASSPSSGGSSYNEQF	TRBV5-6
ASSLAGGVSYEQY	TRBV5-1
ATRSGGGGEQY	TRBV10-2
ASSPTGQGIVEKLF	TRBV5-1
ASSLSGGRGTGELF	TRBV27
ASSPTRDTNYGYT	TRBV6-5
ASSFQGYSSPLH	TRBV5-1
ASSLSGRGVTEAF	TRBV5-8
ASLGTVSYEQY	TRBV6-5